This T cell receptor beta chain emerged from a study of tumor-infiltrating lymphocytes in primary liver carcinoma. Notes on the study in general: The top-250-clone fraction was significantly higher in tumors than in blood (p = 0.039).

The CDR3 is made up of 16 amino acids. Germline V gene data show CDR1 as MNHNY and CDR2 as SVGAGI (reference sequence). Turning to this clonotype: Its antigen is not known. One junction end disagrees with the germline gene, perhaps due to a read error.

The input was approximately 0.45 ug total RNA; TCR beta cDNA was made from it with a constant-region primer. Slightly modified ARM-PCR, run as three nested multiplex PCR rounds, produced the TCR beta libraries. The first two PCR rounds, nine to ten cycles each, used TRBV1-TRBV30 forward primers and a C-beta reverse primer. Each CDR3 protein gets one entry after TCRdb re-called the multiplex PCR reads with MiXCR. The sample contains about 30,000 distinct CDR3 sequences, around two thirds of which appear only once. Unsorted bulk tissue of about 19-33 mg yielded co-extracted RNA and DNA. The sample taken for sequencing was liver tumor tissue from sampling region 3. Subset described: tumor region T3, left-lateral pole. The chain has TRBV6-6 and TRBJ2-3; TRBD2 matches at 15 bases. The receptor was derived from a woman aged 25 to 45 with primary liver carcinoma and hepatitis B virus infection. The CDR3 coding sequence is TGTGCCAGCATGAGGACTAGCGGGAGGGTAACAGATACGCGGTATTTT. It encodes CASMRTSGRVTDTRYF.